Listed below are T cell receptor beta chains from one sample, sequenced in a study of graft-versus-host responses after intestinal transplantation. No antigens are known for them. Some clones are missing from TCRdb's copy, which holds only in-frame ones; the method was immunoSEQ multiplex PCR. The sample has 86,000 or so clones, about nine tenths seen once. This specimen consisted of unstimulated CD8+ T cells sorted from spleen or lymph node cells, obtained before intestinal transplant. The receptors were sampled from a human donor who received an intestinal transplant. Both conserved end residues are part of each CDR3. The order of the fields is CDR3 protein, CDR3 DNA, clone size, J gene, D gene, V gene. The D gene is left open where the match is weak. Only part of the rows carry a size: once, few, many, or a class if the clone is expanded.

CDR3 protein: CASSSPGQSYEQYF
CDR3 DNA: TGTGCCAGCAGCTCCCCGGGACAGTCATACGAGCAGTACTTC
clone size: .
J gene: TRBJ2-7
D gene: TRBD1
V gene: TRBV11-2

CDR3 protein: CASSFSQGVLFF
CDR3 DNA: TGTGCCAGCAGTTTTAGCCAGGGAGTATTGTTCTTC
clone size: .
J gene: TRBJ2-1
D gene: .
V gene: TRBV27

CDR3 protein: CASSEWTGTRDTQYF
CDR3 DNA: TGTGCCAGCAGCGAATGGACAGGGACGAGGGATACGCAGTATTTT
clone size: .
J gene: TRBJ2-3
D gene: TRBD1
V gene: TRBV6-5

CDR3 protein: CASSLLRYNEQFF
CDR3 DNA: TGTGCCAGCAGTTTATTACGGTACAATGAGCAGTTCTTC
clone size: .
J gene: TRBJ2-1
D gene: .
V gene: TRBV28

CDR3 protein: CASSVYSGSEGETQYF
CDR3 DNA: TGTGCCAGCAGTGTATACAGTGGGTCCGAAGGAGAGACCCAGTACTTC
clone size: .
J gene: TRBJ2-5
D gene: .
V gene: TRBV6-1

CDR3 protein: CASSLSETYEQYF
CDR3 DNA: TGCGCCAGCAGCTTGAGTGAAACCTACGAGCAGTACTTC
clone size: .
J gene: TRBJ2-7
D gene: .
V gene: TRBV5-1

CDR3 protein: CASSQVFSNTEAFF
CDR3 DNA: TGTGCCAGCAGCCAAGTGTTCTCGAACACTGAAGCTTTCTTT
clone size: .
J gene: TRBJ1-1
D gene: .
V gene: TRBV14

CDR3 protein: CASTKFSRIAYYGYTF
CDR3 DNA: TGTGCCAGCACCAAATTCAGCAGGATCGCTTACTATGGCTACACCTTC
clone size: .
J gene: TRBJ1-2
D gene: .
V gene: TRBV28

CDR3 protein: CASSASVGEKTQYF
CDR3 DNA: TGTGCCAGCAGCGCCTCGGTAGGCGAGAAGACCCAGTACTTC
clone size: .
J gene: TRBJ2-5
D gene: .
V gene: TRBV27

CDR3 protein: CASSQERPGNEQFF
CDR3 DNA: TGCGCCAGCAGCCAAGAACGGCCAGGTAATGAGCAGTTCTTC
clone size: .
J gene: TRBJ2-1
D gene: .
V gene: TRBV4-1

CDR3 protein: CASSYLAGVVDTQYF
CDR3 DNA: TGTGCCAGCAGTTACTTAGCGGGAGTGGTGGATACGCAGTATTTT
clone size: .
J gene: TRBJ2-3
D gene: TRBD2
V gene: TRBV6-5

CDR3 protein: CASSETGHYEQYF
CDR3 DNA: TGTGCCAGCAGTGAAACAGGACACTACGAGCAGTACTTC
clone size: .
J gene: TRBJ2-7
D gene: .
V gene: TRBV25-1

CDR3 protein: CASSEAGTGPETQYF
CDR3 DNA: TGTGCCAGCAGTGAAGCCGGGACAGGGCCAGAGACCCAGTACTTC
clone size: .
J gene: TRBJ2-5
D gene: TRBD1
V gene: TRBV2

CDR3 protein: CASSLSGTRRPYSNQPQHF
CDR3 DNA: TGCGCCAGCAGCCTTTCCGGGACGCGGAGACCCTATAGCAATCAGCCCCAGCATTTT
clone size: .
J gene: TRBJ1-5
D gene: .
V gene: TRBV4-1

CDR3 protein: CATSRGPTVSLDSSGNTIYF
CDR3 DNA: TGTGCCACCAGCAGAGGTCCCACAGTTTCCCTCGACAGCTCTGGAAACACCATATATTTT
clone size: .
J gene: TRBJ1-3
D gene: .
V gene: TRBV15

CDR3 protein: CASISGAPGELFF
CDR3 DNA: TGTGCCAGCATCTCCGGGGCCCCTGGGGAGCTGTTTTTT
clone size: .
J gene: TRBJ2-2
D gene: .
V gene: TRBV7-9

CDR3 protein: CASSPTGKGNSPLHF
CDR3 DNA: TGTGCCAGCAGCCCCACCGGCAAAGGGAATTCACCCCTCCACTTT
clone size: few
J gene: TRBJ1-6
D gene: .
V gene: TRBV7-9

CDR3 protein: CASSLTGARVYEQYF
CDR3 DNA: TGTGCCAGCAGCTTGACAGGGGCGCGGGTCTACGAGCAGTACTTC
clone size: .
J gene: TRBJ2-7
D gene: TRBD1
V gene: TRBV11-2

CDR3 protein: CASSVDGNTEAFF
CDR3 DNA: TGTGCCAGCAGCGTAGATGGGAACACTGAAGCTTTCTTT
clone size: .
J gene: TRBJ1-1
D gene: .
V gene: TRBV9

CDR3 protein: CASSLGPGLAHGETQYF
CDR3 DNA: TGTGCCAGCAGCTTGGGACCGGGACTAGCGCATGGAGAGACCCAGTACTTC
clone size: .
J gene: TRBJ2-5
D gene: TRBD2
V gene: TRBV7-2

CDR3 protein: CASGGMAPPRIEAFF
CDR3 DNA: TGTGCCAGCGGGGGGATGGCACCTCCCCGGATTGAAGCTTTCTTT
clone size: .
J gene: TRBJ1-1
D gene: .
V gene: TRBV6-6

CDR3 protein: CASSPDRGSAGELFF
CDR3 DNA: TGTGCCAGCAGTCCCGACAGGGGCTCTGCCGGGGAGCTGTTTTTT
clone size: .
J gene: TRBJ2-2
D gene: TRBD1
V gene: TRBV2

CDR3 protein: CASSVAGHGTEAFF
CDR3 DNA: TGTGCCAGCAGCGTAGCAGGGCACGGCACTGAAGCTTTCTTT
clone size: .
J gene: TRBJ1-1
D gene: .
V gene: TRBV9

CDR3 protein: CASSRTSVSSTDTQYF
CDR3 DNA: TGTGCCAGCAGCCGGACTAGCGTGTCTAGCACAGATACGCAGTATTTT
clone size: .
J gene: TRBJ2-3
D gene: TRBD2
V gene: TRBV7-9

CDR3 protein: CASSGGHSPYGYTF
CDR3 DNA: TGTGCCAGCAGTGGTGGACACTCACCCTATGGCTACACCTTC
clone size: .
J gene: TRBJ1-2
D gene: .
V gene: TRBV25-1

CDR3 protein: CASSYEQNTEAFF
CDR3 DNA: TGTGCCAGCAGTTACGAACAAAACACTGAAGCTTTCTTT
clone size: .
J gene: TRBJ1-1
D gene: .
V gene: TRBV6-5

CDR3 protein: CASSQETGPDTQYF
CDR3 DNA: TGCGCCAGCAGCCAAGAGACGGGCCCAGATACGCAGTATTTT
clone size: .
J gene: TRBJ2-3
D gene: .
V gene: TRBV4-1

CDR3 protein: CASSVGLVDEQFF
CDR3 DNA: TGTGCCAGCAGCGTTGGACTAGTTGATGAGCAGTTCTTC
clone size: .
J gene: TRBJ2-1
D gene: TRBD2
V gene: TRBV9

CDR3 protein: CASSSKAGGNTEAFF
CDR3 DNA: TGTGCCAGCAGCTCTAAGGCGGGGGGGAACACTGAAGCTTTCTTT
clone size: .
J gene: TRBJ1-1
D gene: .
V gene: TRBV13

CDR3 protein: CASSIKTGKNYGYTF
CDR3 DNA: TGTGCCAGTAGTATTAAGACAGGGAAAAACTATGGCTACACCTTC
clone size: .
J gene: TRBJ1-2
D gene: TRBD1
V gene: TRBV19

CDR3 protein: CASSQGDVRSYNEQFF
CDR3 DNA: TGCGCCAGCAGCCAAGGCGACGTCCGCTCCTACAATGAGCAGTTCTTC
clone size: .
J gene: TRBJ2-1
D gene: .
V gene: TRBV13

CDR3 protein: CASSWGPTHEQYF
CDR3 DNA: TGTGCCAGCAGTTGGGGCCCGACCCACGAGCAGTACTTC
clone size: .
J gene: TRBJ2-7
D gene: .
V gene: TRBV6-6

CDR3 protein: CASSSGGQGFTGELFF
CDR3 DNA: TGTGCCAGCAGCTCGGGAGGACAGGGATTTACCGGGGAGCTGTTTTTT
clone size: .
J gene: TRBJ2-2
D gene: .
V gene: TRBV5-4

CDR3 protein: CASSQTSGGNTGELFF
CDR3 DNA: TGTGCCAGCAGCCAAACTAGCGGGGGGAACACCGGGGAGCTGTTTTTT
clone size: .
J gene: TRBJ2-2
D gene: TRBD2
V gene: TRBV4-2

CDR3 protein: CASTKGRGLNEKLFF
CDR3 DNA: TGTGCCAGCACGAAGGGTAGGGGACTTAATGAAAAACTGTTTTTT
clone size: .
J gene: TRBJ1-4
D gene: .
V gene: TRBV2

CDR3 protein: CASSPWREGSPETQYF
CDR3 DNA: TGTGCCAGCAGCCCTTGGCGGGAGGGATCACCAGAGACCCAGTACTTC
clone size: .
J gene: TRBJ2-5
D gene: TRBD2
V gene: TRBV13

CDR3 protein: CASSVERGQQFF
CDR3 DNA: TGTGCCAGCAGCGTAGAGAGGGGGCAGCAGTTCTTC
clone size: .
J gene: TRBJ2-1
D gene: TRBD1
V gene: TRBV9

CDR3 protein: CASSLGTGELAFF
CDR3 DNA: TGTGCCAGCAGTTTGGGGACAGGGGAGTTAGCTTTCTTT
clone size: .
J gene: TRBJ1-1
D gene: TRBD1
V gene: TRBV27

CDR3 protein: CSAEGEATEAFF
CDR3 DNA: TGCAGCGCCGAAGGGGAGGCCACTGAAGCTTTCTTT
clone size: once
J gene: TRBJ1-1
D gene: .
V gene: TRBV29-1

CDR3 protein: CSIRDGNNYEQYF
CDR3 DNA: TGCAGCATCCGGGACGGGAACAACTACGAGCAGTACTTC
clone size: .
J gene: TRBJ2-7
D gene: .
V gene: TRBV29-1

CDR3 protein: CASSDGHSNQPQHF
CDR3 DNA: TGTGCCAGCAGTGATGGACATAGCAATCAGCCCCAGCATTTT
clone size: .
J gene: TRBJ1-5
D gene: .
V gene: TRBV6-5

CDR3 protein: CASSLEASGSYNEQFF
CDR3 DNA: TGTGCCAGCAGCTTAGAGGCTAGCGGATCCTACAATGAGCAGTTCTTC
clone size: .
J gene: TRBJ2-1
D gene: TRBD2
V gene: TRBV7-9

CDR3 protein: CASSEVGTRFQETQYF
CDR3 DNA: TGTGCCAGCAGTGAAGTCGGAACCCGCTTCCAAGAGACCCAGTACTTC
clone size: once
J gene: TRBJ2-5
D gene: .
V gene: TRBV2

CDR3 protein: CASSFGQGANNEQFF
CDR3 DNA: TGCGCCAGCAGCTTCGGACAGGGGGCCAACAATGAGCAGTTCTTC
clone size: .
J gene: TRBJ2-1
D gene: TRBD1
V gene: TRBV5-1

CDR3 protein: CASSLSYRGEKLFF
CDR3 DNA: TGCGCCAGCAGCCTCTCCTACAGGGGGGAAAAACTGTTTTTT
clone size: .
J gene: TRBJ1-4
D gene: TRBD1
V gene: TRBV4-1

CDR3 protein: CASSLTLDGPTDTQYF
CDR3 DNA: TGTGCCAGCAGTTTAACCCTCGACGGGCCCACAGATACGCAGTATTTT
clone size: once
J gene: TRBJ2-3
D gene: .
V gene: TRBV27

CDR3 protein: CASSSTGTSGGAPYNEQFF
CDR3 DNA: TGTGCCAGCAGCTCAACCGGGACTAGCGGGGGGGCCCCCTACAATGAGCAGTTCTTC
clone size: .
J gene: TRBJ2-1
D gene: TRBD2
V gene: TRBV11-2

CDR3 protein: CASRPGLAAYNEQFF
CDR3 DNA: TGTGCCAGTAGACCGGGACTAGCGGCATACAATGAGCAGTTCTTC
clone size: .
J gene: TRBJ2-1
D gene: TRBD2
V gene: TRBV14

CDR3 protein: CASSQVGTDTQYF
CDR3 DNA: TGCGCCAGCAGCCAAGTTGGAACAGATACGCAGTATTTT
clone size: once
J gene: TRBJ2-3
D gene: .
V gene: TRBV4-1

CDR3 protein: CASSPWTGGGGANVLTF
CDR3 DNA: TGTGCCAGCTCACCTTGGACAGGGGGAGGTGGGGCCAACGTCCTGACTTTC
clone size: .
J gene: TRBJ2-6
D gene: TRBD1
V gene: TRBV18